This TCR beta chain was sequenced in a study of cytomegalovirus exposure and HLA in healthy donors. Study details: Among the roughly 380 donors who were genotyped, roughly 86% fell in the genetic ancestry cluster that is associated with self-reported Caucasian donors. General study results and limits: The dataset shows that most TCR sequences were rare, while some public TCRs occurred in many donors.

PCR primers comprised 60 Vbeta and 13 Jbeta primers. In the authors' workflow: Later, roughly 80 million unique TCR beta chains were counted in an analysis, and roughly 11 million of them were shared. Clones were sequenced by immunoSEQ multiplex PCR, and TCRdb holds only the in-frame ones, with some missing. V, J and clone size were drawn from that table, and D and trimming were deduced from the DNA. The sample table sets out around 64,000 clones. From germline, CDR1 is MNHEY and CDR2 SVGAGI. V trimming: 5 bases; J trimming: 6 bases; junction bases outside the gene matches: 4. The CDR3 consists of 13 residues. Remarks on this clone: Its antigen is unidentified.

Sequencing used PBMCs. This sequence originates from a female donor in good health and CMV-seropositive. V usage is TRBV6-5 and J usage is TRBJ1-1; TRBD1 matches 9 bases. This CDR3 is CASSRTGVAEAFF. CDR3 bases: TGTGCCAGCAGTAGGACAGGGGTCGCTGAAGCTTTCTTT.